Ten or more counts support the clone carrying this T cell receptor beta chain. Time point described: newly diagnosed GD, antithyroid drugs for less than 3 months. From RNA extracted from PBMCs, the TCR library was made. This specimen comes from a study of regulatory T cells in long-lasting Graves disease. Combining iRepertoire HTBI primers with Arm-PCR of CDR3 regions, the authors built TCR beta libraries. TCRdb reprocessed the multiplex PCR reads via MiXCR and lists one record per CDR3 protein. Among about 530,000 distinct CDR3 sequences listed, about 16% were seen once. Germline assignment: CDR1 LGHDT and CDR2 YNNKEL (reference sequence). The CDR3 has 15 residues. The V gene end was trimmed by 5 bases and the J gene end by 0 bases; junction bases not matched to a gene: 3. This sample also belongs to another study, concerning T cells in Graves' hyperthyroidism and ophthalmopathy.

The specimen was peripheral blood mononuclear cells (PBMCs), collected at new diagnosis, from a patient treated with antithyroid drugs. This TCR was recovered from a woman aged 35-65 years with Graves disease. This rearrangement joins TRBV3-1 to TRBJ2-1; 8 nucleotides match TRBD2. The CDR3 reads CASSYLAGSYNEQFF. The CDR3, as DNA: TGTGCCAGCAGCTATCTAGCGGGCTCCTACAATGAGCAGTTCTTC.